Sequencing of this TCR beta chain was carried out in a study of PD-1 blockade in classical Hodgkin lymphoma. Each patient experienced a relapse that followed autologous stem cell transplantation, and brentuximab vedotin exposure varied. In regard to this clone: Its antigen is unidentified.

General observations from the study: Complete responders possessed baseline diversity comparable to newly diagnosed patients. Diminished baseline TCR diversity has been reported in newly diagnosed patients relative to healthy donors. The origin of the repertoire differences remains undefined, with disease activity or prior therapy as possible causes. Exclusion covered patients beginning nivolumab under 1 year post-ASCT.

The data were produced by immunoSEQ multiplex PCR, yet TCRdb's version contains in-frame clones alone and is incomplete. This sample has more than 90,000 clones, with about four fifths found just once. The TCR was taken from a human donor with classical Hodgkin lymphoma. Sequenced material: peripheral blood mononuclear cells (PBMCs), taken before the second cycle of nivolumab.

The CDR3 region is CASSSAGPYEQYF. CDR3 sequence (DNA): TGCGCCAGCAGCAGCGCAGGGCCGTACGAGCAGTACTTC. The chain joins TRBV5-1 to TRBJ2-7, with D possibly matching TRBD1 (5 bases). The V gene lost 4 bases and the J gene lost 4 bases, with 12 bases spanning the gap. Germline assignment: CDR1 SGHRS and CDR2 YFSETQ. CDR3 length equals 13 residues.